Listed here are 24 T cell receptor beta chains from one sample, sequenced in a study of shared clonotypes between healthy human individuals. The data were produced by immunoSEQ multiplex PCR, yet TCRdb's version contains in-frame clones alone and is incomplete. Here the sample spans some 89,000 clones, under 80% being singletons. Sequenced input: memory CD8+ T cells sorted from blood. The subset here: CD45RO+ cells pooled with CCR7-negative TemRA cells. Source of these receptors: a man aged 25-45 years in good health.

This sequence joins TRBV5-6 and TRBJ2-3, with D possibly matching TRBD2 (7 bases). Trimming left V 3 bases short and J 2 bases short, with 19 bases between. Germline loops: CDR1 SGHDT, CDR2 YYEEEE. The CDR3 runs 17 residues. In DNA form, the CDR3 reads TGTGCCAGCAGCTCTTTTGAGCGGGACACCTTCACAGATACGCAGTATTTT. Its protein is CASSSFERDTFTDTQYF.

The chain combines TRBV7-8 with TRBJ1-5, with unresolved D. CDR3 length: 12 residues. The V gene's germline CDR1 is SGHVS and CDR2 FQNEAQ. Trimming shortened V by 3 bases and J by 3 bases, and 3 bases separated the two germline ends. CDR3 residues: CASSFANQPQHF. The CDR3 DNA is TGTGCCAGCAGCTTCGCCAATCAGCCCCAGCATTTT.

The CDR3 reads CASSLVPDLSYEQYF. CDR3 nucleotides: TGTGCCAGCAGCTTAGTTCCGGATCTCTCCTACGAGCAGTACTTC. The J gene is TRBJ2-7, the V gene TRBV7-2, with D unclear. The V and J ends lost 1 base and 0 bases respectively, with 10 bases between them. CDR1 and CDR2 from the germline V gene are SGHTA and FQGNSA. CDR3 length: 15 amino acids.

Only a few counts were recorded for this clone. The chain combines TRBV11-2 with TRBJ2-3; unclear D gene. The germline V gene encodes CDR1 SGHAT and CDR2 FQNNGV. The CDR3 is made up of 16 amino acids. V was pared by 1 base and J by 1 base, with 12 bases between. CDR3 nucleotide sequence: TGTGCCAGCAGCTTAGGAGACTGGCTCCGCACAGATACGCAGTATTTT. This encodes CASSLGDWLRTDTQYF.

A remark on this clone: A much larger clone lies one base from this, so it may be a read error. Here the CDR3 reads CASSLGGTGNTEAFF. The CDR3 DNA follows: TGTGCCAGCAGCTTAGGGGGGACAGGGAACACTGAAGCTTTCTTT. This sequence joins TRBV7-6 and TRBJ1-1; TRBD1 agrees at 8 bases. Looked up from germline, CDR1 is SGHVS and CDR2 is FNYEAQ. The V and J ends lost 1 base and 1 base, in that order; junction bases with no gene match: 2. The CDR3 consists of 15 residues.

The chain is built from TRBV7-9 and TRBJ1-2; D gene ambiguous. V was shortened by 5 bases and J by 6 bases, with 16 bases between the two germline ends. The CDR3 length is 14 residues. Germline V CDR1 and CDR2: SEHNR, FQNEAQ (reference sequence). The CDR3 DNA reads as TGTGCCAGCAGCCCACCACGGGGAACGGATGGCTACACCTTC. As protein: CASSPPRGTDGYTF.

The CDR3 loop is CASSLESRGPYMTLGNTIYF. CDR3 bases: TGTGCCAGCAGCTTAGAGAGCAGGGGCCCATACATGACTCTTGGAAACACCATATATTTT. The V call is TRBV11-3, the J call TRBJ1-3, with a possible D match to TRBD1 (6 bases). Trimming cost V 0 bases and J 3 bases, with 24 bases left between them. The CDR3 totals 20 residues. Germline V lookup: CDR1 SGHNT, CDR2 YENEEA.

As concerns this clone: Just one base apart from a much larger clone, this may be a read error. The same CDR3 also results from other DNA sequences found in this sample. The chain uses TRBV6-5 and TRBJ2-7; 8 positions match TRBD1. The V and J ends lost 2 bases and 4 bases, in that order; junction bases with no gene match: 4. Germline CDR1 MNHEY, CDR2 SVGAGI. CDR3 length: 14 amino acids. CDR3 region: CASSYGTGGYEQYF. In nucleotides, the CDR3 is TGTGCCAGCAGTTACGGCACAGGGGGTTACGAGCAGTACTTC.

This chain joins TRBV5-1 and TRBJ2-7; 10 nucleotides match TRBD2. Germline values: CDR1 SGHRS, CDR2 YFSETQ. The CDR3 spans 15 residues. V dropped 0 bases and J dropped 7; count of bases not matched to a gene: 7. DNA for the CDR3: TGCGCCAGCAGCTTGGACCTAGCGGGAGTTCGGGAGCAGTACTTC. Translating it yields CASSLDLAGVREQYF.

This clone was found a few times. The chain is built from TRBV7-9 and TRBJ2-3; 13 bases line up with TRBD2. Germline-derived CDR1 and CDR2 are SEHNR and FQNEAQ (reference sequence). J gave up 5 bases and V 6 bases, and 8 bases lay outside the gene matches. The CDR3 runs 16 residues. CDR3 amino acids: CASRSGLAGVVDTQYF. The CDR3 coding sequence is TGTGCCAGCAGATCCGGACTAGCGGGAGTTGTAGATACGCAGTATTTT.

This clone was picked up a small number of times. This sample includes further DNA sequences coding for the same CDR3. The chain is built from TRBV11-1 and TRBJ1-1; unclear D gene. CDR3 length: 12 amino acids. Germline V gives CDR1 SGHAT, CDR2 FQDESV (reference sequence). Trimming pared 1 base from V and 4 bases from J, leaving 4 bases between. The CDR3 coding sequence is TGTGCCAGCAGCTTAGGCGTCACTGAAGCTTTCTTT. This encodes CASSLGVTEAFF.

This sequence joins TRBV7-9 and TRBJ2-4; perhaps D is TRBD1 or TRBD2 (5 bases each). The germline V gene encodes CDR1 SEHNR and CDR2 FQNEAQ (reference sequence). The CDR3 runs 19 residues. The ends were cut back, 6 bases at V and 3 bases at J, with 27 bases in the middle. In DNA, the CDR3 is TGTGCCAGCAGAAACCTTCGGGACCCTCAATCAGAAGGCAAAAACATTCAGTACTTC. The encoded protein is CASRNLRDPQSEGKNIQYF.

CDR3 loop: CASSTDLQGNSYEQYF. In DNA form, the CDR3 reads TGTGCCAGCTCAACCGACCTACAGGGAAACTCCTACGAGCAGTACTTC. The rearrangement uses TRBV18 and TRBJ2-7; D might be TRBD1 (6 bases). The CDR3 sequence is 16 residues long. Trimming took off 5 bases at V and 0 bases at J, with 17 bases between the two ends. From germline, CDR1 is KGHSH and CDR2 LQKENI.

The chain employs TRBV25-1 and TRBJ2-3; TRBD2 matches at 12 bases. With V trimmed by 8 bases and J by 2 bases, 5 bases remained unmatched. This CDR3 contains 15 residues. Looked up from germline, CDR1 is MGHDK and CDR2 is SYGVNS. CDR3 bases: TGTGCCAGCTCGGGACTAGCGGGCATCACAGATACGCAGTATTTT. It encodes CASSGLAGITDTQYF.

This clone came up a few times. V and J are TRBV2 and TRBJ2-7; D unresolved. The CDR3 length is 12 residues. Trimming left V 6 bases short and J 5 bases short, with 11 bases between. Germline CDR1 reads SNHLY; CDR2 reads FYNNEI. CDR3 sequence reads: CASRATWDEQYF. Written as DNA, the CDR3 is TGTGCCAGCAGGGCTACCTGGGACGAGCAGTACTTC.

This clone has a single count. V usage is TRBV25-1 and J usage is TRBJ2-5, with TRBD2 as a possible D gene (6 bases). The CDR3 contains 16 residues. Germline V CDR1 and CDR2: MGHDK, SYGVNS. Trimming left V 3 bases short and J 4 bases short, with 18 bases between. In DNA form, the CDR3 reads TGTGCCAGCAGTGACTCTTCCGGGCCGGAGGGAGAGACCCAGTACTTC. This sequence encodes CASSDSSGPEGETQYF. Full variable domain (missing parts from reference TRBV25-1 and TRBJ2-5): EADIYQTPRYLVIGTGKKITLECSQTMGHDKMYWYQQDPGMELHLIHYSYGVNSTEKGDLSSESTVSRIRTEHFPLTLESARPSHTSQYLCASSDSSGPEGETQYFGPGTRLLVL.

Turning to this clone: Different DNA sequences within this sample yield the same CDR3. V gene TRBV10-3 combines with J gene TRBJ2-7; D unresolved. The CDR3 has 12 amino acids. Looked up from germline, CDR1 is ENHRY and CDR2 is SYGVKD. Between the trimmed V and J ends, which lost 2 bases and 4 bases, there was a span of 6 bases. The chain's CDR3 is CAISEVVYEQYF. The CDR3 coding sequence is TGTGCCATCAGTGAGGTCGTATACGAGCAGTACTTC.

V gene TRBV21-1 combines with J gene TRBJ2-1. TRBV21-1 is annotated as a pseudogene. The CDR3 is 17 residues long. Written as DNA, the CDR3 is TGTGCCAGCAGCAAAGCGCTGTGGGTGGGGATCTACAATGAGCAGTTCTTC. Protein: CASSKALWVGIYNEQFF.

This clone was found once. The chain employs TRBV28 and TRBJ2-7; D gene ambiguous. The germline V gene has CDR1 MDHEN and CDR2 SYDVKM. This CDR3 contains 14 residues. Trimming took off 10 bases at V and 2 bases at J, with 18 bases between the two ends. CDR3 loop: CAISSLVHTYEQYF. The CDR3 DNA reads TGTGCCATCTCATCCCTTGTCCACACCTACGAGCAGTACTTC. Together with reference TRBV28 and TRBJ2-7, the CDR3 gives the full variable domain: DVKVTQSSRYLVKRTGEKVFLECVQDMDHENMFWYRQDPGLGLRLIYFSYDVKMKEKGDIPEGYSVSREKKERFSLILESASTNQTSMYLCAISSLVHTYEQYFGPGTRLTVT.

This clone came up once. The chain combines TRBV11-3 with TRBJ2-1, with 9 nucleotides matching TRBD1. Germline assignment: CDR1 SGHNT and CDR2 YENEEA. Trimming at V came to 5 bases and at J to 5 bases, leaving 10 bases not matched to a gene. The CDR3 covers 16 residues. CDR3: CASSLGGTGFDNEQFF. The CDR3 DNA reads TGTGCCAGCAGCCTCGGAGGGACAGGGTTCGACAATGAGCAGTTCTTC.

The sample holds one count of this clone. A read error is the likely source, as a far larger clone sits one nucleotide away. This rearrangement joins TRBV28 to TRBJ2-7, with D unclear. The CDR3 loop spans 11 amino acids. CDR1 is MDHEN, CDR2 SYDVKM, per germline. The CDR3 region is CVTGRSYEQYF. The CDR3 nucleotides read TGTGTCACCGGTCGGTCCTACGAGCAGTACTTC.

This chain connects TRBV7-6 to TRBJ2-7; possible D gene TRBD2, 5 bases. V was trimmed by 5 bases and J by 4 bases, leaving 21 bases between them. The CDR3 spans 16 residues. In germline, CDR1 is SGHVS, CDR2 FNYEAQ. CDR3: CASSHRGRQKSYEQYF. The CDR3 bases are TGTGCCAGCAGCCATCGGGGTCGGCAGAAAAGTTACGAGCAGTACTTC.

This clone showed up just a few times. The V call is TRBV19, the J call TRBJ2-7; unclear D gene. V was cut by 4 bases and J by 2 bases, with 9 bases left in between. CDR3 size: 13 residues. CDR1 and CDR2 from the germline V gene are LNHDA and SQIVND (reference sequence). The DNA for the CDR3 is TGTGCCAGTAGTACGGACCCTACCTACGAGCAGTACTTC. Protein product: CASSTDPTYEQYF.

This chain joins TRBV25-1 and TRBJ2-3, with TRBD2 identical over 11 bases. J gave up 0 bases and V 6 bases, and 5 bases lay outside the gene matches. Germline assignment: CDR1 MGHDK and CDR2 SYGVNS. This CDR3 comprises 16 residues. Here the CDR3 DNA reads TGTGCCAGCAGCCCCACTAGCGGGAGAAGCACAGATACGCAGTATTTT. This gives the protein CASSPTSGRSTDTQYF.